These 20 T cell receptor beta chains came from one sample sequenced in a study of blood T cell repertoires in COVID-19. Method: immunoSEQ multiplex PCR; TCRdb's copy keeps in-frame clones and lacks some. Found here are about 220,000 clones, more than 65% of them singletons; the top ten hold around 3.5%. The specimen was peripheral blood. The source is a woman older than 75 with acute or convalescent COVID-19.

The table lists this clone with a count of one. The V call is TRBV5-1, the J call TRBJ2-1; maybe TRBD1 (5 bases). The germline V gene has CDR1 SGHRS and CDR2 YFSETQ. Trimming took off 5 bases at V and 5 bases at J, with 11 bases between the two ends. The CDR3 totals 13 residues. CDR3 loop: CASRLTANNEQFF. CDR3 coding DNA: TGCGCCAGCAGGTTGACAGCTAACAATGAGCAGTTCTTC.

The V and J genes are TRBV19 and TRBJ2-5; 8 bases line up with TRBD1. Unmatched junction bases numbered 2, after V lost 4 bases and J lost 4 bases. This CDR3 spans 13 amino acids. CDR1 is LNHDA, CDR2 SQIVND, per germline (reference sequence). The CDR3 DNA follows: TGTGCCAGTAGTACCGGACAGGGAGAGACCCAGTACTTC. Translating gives CASSTGQGETQYF.

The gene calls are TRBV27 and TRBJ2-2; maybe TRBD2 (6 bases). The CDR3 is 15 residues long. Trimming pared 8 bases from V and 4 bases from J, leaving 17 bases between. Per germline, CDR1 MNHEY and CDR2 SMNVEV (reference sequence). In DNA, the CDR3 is TGTGCCAGCTACTCCTACGGGGGATCCACCGGGGAGCTGTTTTTT. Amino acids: CASYSYGGSTGELFF.

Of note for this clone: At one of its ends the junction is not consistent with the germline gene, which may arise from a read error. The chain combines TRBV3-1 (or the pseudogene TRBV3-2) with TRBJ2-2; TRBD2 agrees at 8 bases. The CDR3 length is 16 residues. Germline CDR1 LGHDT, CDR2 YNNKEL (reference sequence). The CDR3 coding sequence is TGTGCCACCAGCAAGGGCGGGGGGATCTACACCGGGGAGCTGTTTTTT. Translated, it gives CATSKGGGIYTGELFF.

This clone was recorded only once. DNA of the CDR3: TGTGCCTGGACCCTGGGACTAGCGGGGGGGCGCGATACGCAGTATTTT. It translates to CAWTLGLAGGRDTQYF. This chain connects TRBV30 to TRBJ2-3; TRBD2 agrees at 16 bases. The CDR3 spans 16 residues. Germline loops: CDR1 GTSNPN, CDR2 SVGIG (reference sequence). V lost 4 bases and J lost 6; bases outside the gene matches: 7. Filled out from reference TRBV30 and TRBJ2-3, the complete variable domain reads SQTIHQWPATLVQPVGSPLSLECTVEGTSNPNLYWYRQAAGRGLQLLFYSVGIGQISSEVPQNLSASRPQDRQFILSSKKLLLSDSGFYLCAWTLGLAGGRDTQYFGPGTRLTVL.

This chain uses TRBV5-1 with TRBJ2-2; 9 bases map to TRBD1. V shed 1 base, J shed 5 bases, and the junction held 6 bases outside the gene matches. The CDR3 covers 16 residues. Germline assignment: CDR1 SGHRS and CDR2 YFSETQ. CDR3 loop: CASSLKQGAGTGELFF. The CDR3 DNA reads TGCGCCAGCAGCTTGAAACAGGGGGCAGGGACCGGGGAGCTGTTTTTT. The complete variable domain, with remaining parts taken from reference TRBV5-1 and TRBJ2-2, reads KAGVTQTPRYLIKTRGQQVTLSCSPISGHRSVSWYQQTPGQGLQFLFEYFSETQRNKGNFPGRFSGRQFSNSRSEMNVSTLELGDSALYLCASSLKQGAGTGELFFGEGSRLTVL.

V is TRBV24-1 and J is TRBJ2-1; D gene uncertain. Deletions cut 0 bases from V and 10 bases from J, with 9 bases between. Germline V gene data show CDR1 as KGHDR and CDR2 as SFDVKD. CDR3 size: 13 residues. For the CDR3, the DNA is TGTGCCACCAGTGATTTGCACCTACCAGAGCAGTTCTTC. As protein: CATSDLHLPEQFF.

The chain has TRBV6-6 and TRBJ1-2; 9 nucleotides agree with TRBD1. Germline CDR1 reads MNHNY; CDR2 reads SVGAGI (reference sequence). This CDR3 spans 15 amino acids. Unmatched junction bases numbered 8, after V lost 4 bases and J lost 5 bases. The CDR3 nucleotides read TGTGCCAGCAGTTCCCGGACAGGGGAACAGTATGGCTACACCTTC. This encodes CASSSRTGEQYGYTF.

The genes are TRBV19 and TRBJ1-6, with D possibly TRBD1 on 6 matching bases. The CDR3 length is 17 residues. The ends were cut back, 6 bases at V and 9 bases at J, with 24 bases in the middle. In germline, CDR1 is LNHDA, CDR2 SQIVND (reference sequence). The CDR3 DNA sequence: TGTGCCAGTAGCCCTCTACGAGATACAGGGTCGGGTTCACCCCTCCACTTT. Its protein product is CASSPLRDTGSGSPLHF.

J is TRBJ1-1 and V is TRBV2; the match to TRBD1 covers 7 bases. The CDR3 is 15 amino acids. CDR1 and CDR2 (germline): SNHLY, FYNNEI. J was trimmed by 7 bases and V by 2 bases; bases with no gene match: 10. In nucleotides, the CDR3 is TGTGCCAGCAGTGAAATGGGACAGCCCTCCGGTGAAGCTTTCTTT. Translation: CASSEMGQPSGEAFF.

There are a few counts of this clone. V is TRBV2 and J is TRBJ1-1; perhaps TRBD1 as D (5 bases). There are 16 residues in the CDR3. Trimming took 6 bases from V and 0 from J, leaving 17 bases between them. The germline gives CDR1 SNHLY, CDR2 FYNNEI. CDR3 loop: CASRGLYVSMNTEAFF. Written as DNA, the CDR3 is TGTGCCAGCAGGGGGCTTTATGTATCAATGAACACTGAAGCTTTCTTT.

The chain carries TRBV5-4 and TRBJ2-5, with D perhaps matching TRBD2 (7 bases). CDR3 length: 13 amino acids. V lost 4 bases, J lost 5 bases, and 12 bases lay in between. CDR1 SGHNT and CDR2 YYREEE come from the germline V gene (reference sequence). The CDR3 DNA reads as TGTGCCAGCAGCAGGGGGGGGCAGGAGACCCAGTACTTC. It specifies CASSRGGQETQYF.

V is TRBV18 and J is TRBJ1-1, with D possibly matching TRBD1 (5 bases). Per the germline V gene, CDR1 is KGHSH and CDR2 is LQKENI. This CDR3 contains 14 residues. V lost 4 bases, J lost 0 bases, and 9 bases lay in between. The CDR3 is CASSQTVVNTEAFF. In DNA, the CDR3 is TGTGCCAGCTCACAGACAGTTGTGAACACTGAAGCTTTCTTT.

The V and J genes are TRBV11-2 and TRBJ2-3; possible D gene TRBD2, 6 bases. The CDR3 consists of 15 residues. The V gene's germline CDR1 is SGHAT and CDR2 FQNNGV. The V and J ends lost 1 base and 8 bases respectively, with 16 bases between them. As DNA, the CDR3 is TGTGCCAGCAGCTTAGCGGAGACTAGATTAGGTACGCAGTATTTT. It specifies CASSLAETRLGTQYF.

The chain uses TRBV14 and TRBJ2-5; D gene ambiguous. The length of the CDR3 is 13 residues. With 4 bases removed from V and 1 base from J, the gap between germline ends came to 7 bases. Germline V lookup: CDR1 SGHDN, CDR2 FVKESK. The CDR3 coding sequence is TGTGCCAGCAGCCGATACTTCCAAGAGACCCAGTACTTC. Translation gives CASSRYFQETQYF.

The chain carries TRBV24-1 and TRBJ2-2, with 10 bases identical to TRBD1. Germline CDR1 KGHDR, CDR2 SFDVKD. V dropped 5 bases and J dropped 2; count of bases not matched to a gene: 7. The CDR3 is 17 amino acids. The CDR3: CATSGGQGPSNTGELFF. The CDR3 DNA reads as TGTGCCACCAGTGGGGGACAGGGGCCATCCAACACCGGGGAGCTGTTTTTT.

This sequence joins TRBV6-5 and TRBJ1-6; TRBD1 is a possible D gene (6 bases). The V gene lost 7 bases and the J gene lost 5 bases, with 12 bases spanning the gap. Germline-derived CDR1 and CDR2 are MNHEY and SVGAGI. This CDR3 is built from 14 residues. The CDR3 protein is CASTTGSNNSPLHF. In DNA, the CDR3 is TGTGCCAGCACTACAGGGTCGAATAATTCACCCCTCCACTTT.

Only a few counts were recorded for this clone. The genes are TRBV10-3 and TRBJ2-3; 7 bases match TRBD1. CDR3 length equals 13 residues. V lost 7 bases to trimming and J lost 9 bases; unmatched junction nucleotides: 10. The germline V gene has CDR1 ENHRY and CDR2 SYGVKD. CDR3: CAINDRDTDTQYF. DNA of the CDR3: TGTGCCATCAACGACAGGGATACCGACACGCAGTATTTT.

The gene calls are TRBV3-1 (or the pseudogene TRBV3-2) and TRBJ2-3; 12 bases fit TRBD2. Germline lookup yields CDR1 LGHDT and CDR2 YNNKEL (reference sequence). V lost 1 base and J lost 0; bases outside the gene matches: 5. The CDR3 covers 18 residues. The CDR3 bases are TGTGCCAGCAGCCAAGGCGGAGGGACTAGCGGGAGCACAGATACGCAGTATTTT. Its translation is CASSQGGGTSGSTDTQYF.

This chain's CDR3 is CASSQENRQGAGELFF. The CDR3 DNA reads TGTGCCAGCAGCCAAGAGAACAGGCAAGGGGCCGGGGAGCTGTTTTTT. The chain links TRBV4-2 to TRBJ2-2, with D perhaps matching TRBD1 (5 bases). Deletions cut 0 bases from V and 6 bases from J, with 14 bases between. The germline gives CDR1 LGHNA, CDR2 YNFKEQ. The CDR3 totals 16 residues.